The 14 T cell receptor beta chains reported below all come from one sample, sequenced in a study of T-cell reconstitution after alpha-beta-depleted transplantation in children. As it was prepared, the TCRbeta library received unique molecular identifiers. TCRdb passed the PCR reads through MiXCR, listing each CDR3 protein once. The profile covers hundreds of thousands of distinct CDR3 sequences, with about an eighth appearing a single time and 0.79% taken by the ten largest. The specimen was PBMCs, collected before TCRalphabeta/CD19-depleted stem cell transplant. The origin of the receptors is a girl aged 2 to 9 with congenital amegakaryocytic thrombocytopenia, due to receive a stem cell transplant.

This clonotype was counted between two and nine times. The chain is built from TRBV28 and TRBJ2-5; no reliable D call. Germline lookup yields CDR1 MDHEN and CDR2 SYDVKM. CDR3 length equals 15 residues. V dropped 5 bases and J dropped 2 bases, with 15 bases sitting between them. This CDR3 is CASSGVMNEQETQYF. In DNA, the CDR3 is TGTGCCAGCAGTGGGGTGATGAATGAACAAGAGACCCAGTACTTC.

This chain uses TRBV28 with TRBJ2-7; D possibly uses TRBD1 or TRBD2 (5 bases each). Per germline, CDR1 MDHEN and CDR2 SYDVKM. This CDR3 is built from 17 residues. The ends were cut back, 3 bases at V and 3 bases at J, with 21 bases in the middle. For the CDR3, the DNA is TGTGCCAGCAGTTTTGGGGCGGTAAAGACCAGCGGCTACGAGCAGTACTTC. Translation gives CASSFGAVKTSGYEQYF.

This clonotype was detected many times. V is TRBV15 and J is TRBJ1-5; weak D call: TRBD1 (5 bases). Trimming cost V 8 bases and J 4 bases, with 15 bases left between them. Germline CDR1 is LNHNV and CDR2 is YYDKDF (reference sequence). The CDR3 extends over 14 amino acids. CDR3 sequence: CATYDSPGNQPQHF. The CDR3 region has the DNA TGTGCCACCTACGACAGCCCGGGAAATCAGCCCCAGCATTTT.

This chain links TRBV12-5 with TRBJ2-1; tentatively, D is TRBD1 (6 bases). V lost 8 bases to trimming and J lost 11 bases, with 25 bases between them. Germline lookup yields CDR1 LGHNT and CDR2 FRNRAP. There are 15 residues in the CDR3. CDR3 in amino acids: CASQSQGPLPKQQFF. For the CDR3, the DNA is TGTGCTAGTCAAAGTCAGGGGCCCTTGCCCAAACAGCAGTTCTTC.

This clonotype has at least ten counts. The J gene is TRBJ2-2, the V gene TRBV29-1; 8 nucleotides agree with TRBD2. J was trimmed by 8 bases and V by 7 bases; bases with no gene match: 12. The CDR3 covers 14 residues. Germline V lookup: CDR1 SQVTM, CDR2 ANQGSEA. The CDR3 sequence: CSAQGLASGGELFF. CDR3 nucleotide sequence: TGCAGCGCCCAAGGACTAGCCTCTGGGGGGGAGCTGTTTTTT.

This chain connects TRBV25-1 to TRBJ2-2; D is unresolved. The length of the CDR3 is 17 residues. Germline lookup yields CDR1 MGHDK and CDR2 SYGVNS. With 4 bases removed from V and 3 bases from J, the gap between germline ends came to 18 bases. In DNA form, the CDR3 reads TGTGCCAGCAGTGGTCGATGGGTGGAGTGGGACACCGGGGAGCTGTTTTTT. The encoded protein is CASSGRWVEWDTGELFF.

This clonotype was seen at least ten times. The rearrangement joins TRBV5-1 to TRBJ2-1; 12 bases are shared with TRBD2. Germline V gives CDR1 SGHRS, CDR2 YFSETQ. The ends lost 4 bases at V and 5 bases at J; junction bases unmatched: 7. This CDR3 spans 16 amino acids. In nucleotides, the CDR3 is TGCGCCAGCAGCGATAAACCTAGCGGGAGGGACAATGAGCAGTTCTTC. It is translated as CASSDKPSGRDNEQFF.

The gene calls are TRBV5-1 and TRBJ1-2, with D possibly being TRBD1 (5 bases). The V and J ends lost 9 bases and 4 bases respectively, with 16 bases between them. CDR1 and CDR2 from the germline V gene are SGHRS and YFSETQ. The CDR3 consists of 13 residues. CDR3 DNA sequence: TGCGCCATCAAGACAGTAGATCCCTATGGCTACACCTTC. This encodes CAIKTVDPYGYTF.

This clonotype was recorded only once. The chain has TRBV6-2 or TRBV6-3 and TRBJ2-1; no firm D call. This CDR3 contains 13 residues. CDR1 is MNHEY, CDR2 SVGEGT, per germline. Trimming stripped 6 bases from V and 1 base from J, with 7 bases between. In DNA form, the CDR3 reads TGTGCCAGCAGGGATCGTTCCTACAATGAGCAGTTCTTC. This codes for CASRDRSYNEQFF.

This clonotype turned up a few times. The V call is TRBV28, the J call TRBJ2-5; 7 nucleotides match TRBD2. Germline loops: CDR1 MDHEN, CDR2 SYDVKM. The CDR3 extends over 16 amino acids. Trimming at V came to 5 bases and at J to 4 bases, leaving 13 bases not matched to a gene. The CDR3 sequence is CASSPLYGGGGETQYF. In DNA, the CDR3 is TGTGCCAGCAGTCCCCTATACGGAGGCGGGGGAGAGACCCAGTACTTC.

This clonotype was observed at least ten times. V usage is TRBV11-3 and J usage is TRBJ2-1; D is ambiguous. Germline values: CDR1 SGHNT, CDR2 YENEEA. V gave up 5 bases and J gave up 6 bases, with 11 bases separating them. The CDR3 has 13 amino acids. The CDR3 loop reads CASSPGPINEQFF. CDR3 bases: TGTGCCAGCAGCCCTGGACCAATCAATGAGCAGTTCTTC. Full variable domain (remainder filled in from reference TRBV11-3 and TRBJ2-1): EAGVVQSPRYKIIEKKQPVAFWCNPISGHNTLYWYLQNLGQGPELLIRYENEEAVDDSQLPKDRFSAERLKGVDSTLKIQPAELGDSAVYLCASSPGPINEQFFGPGTRLTVL.

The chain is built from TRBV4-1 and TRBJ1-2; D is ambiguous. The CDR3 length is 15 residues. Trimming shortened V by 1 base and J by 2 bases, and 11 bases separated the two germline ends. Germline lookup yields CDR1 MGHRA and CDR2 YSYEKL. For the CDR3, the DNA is TGCGCCAGCAGCCAAGTGTTATCAGGAAACTATGGCTACACCTTC. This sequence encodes CASSQVLSGNYGYTF.

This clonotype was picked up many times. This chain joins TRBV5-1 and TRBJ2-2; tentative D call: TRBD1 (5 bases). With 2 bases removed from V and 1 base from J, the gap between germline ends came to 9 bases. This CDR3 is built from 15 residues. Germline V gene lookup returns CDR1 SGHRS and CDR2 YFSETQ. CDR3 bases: TGCGCCAGCAGCTTTTGGCAGGGGAACACCGGGGAGCTGTTTTTT. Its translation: CASSFWQGNTGELFF.

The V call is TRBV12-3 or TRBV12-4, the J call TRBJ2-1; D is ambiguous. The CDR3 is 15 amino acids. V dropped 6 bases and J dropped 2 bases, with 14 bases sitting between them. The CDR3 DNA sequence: TGTGCCAGCAGCGAAAGGCTATCCGCCTACAATGAGCAGTTCTTC. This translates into CASSERLSAYNEQFF.